Below, 4 T cell receptor beta chains from the same sample are listed, as sequenced in a study of blood T cell repertoires in COVID-19 (dated by TCRdb to the early 2020s). Libraries were constructed by the immunoSEQ multiplex PCR assay. The table was pulled from immuneACCESS by TCRdb, which kept in-frame rearrangements only. Such tables lose some clones; where checked, under half of the loss comes from unresolved V genes, and the rest has no known cause. This sample is represented by 360,000 or so clones; about 88% of them were singletons. 0.85% to 1.3% of the sample is in the top ten clones. Sequencing was done on a sample of PBMCs or T cells enriched from blood (not recorded which). All receptors come from a woman under 40 who had been exposed to COVID-19.

This rearrangement joins TRBV19 to TRBJ2-1; TRBD2 agrees at 7 bases. The CDR3 sequence is 13 residues long. From germline, CDR1 is LNHDA and CDR2 SQIVND (reference sequence). V lost 4 bases to trimming and J lost 10 bases; unmatched junction nucleotides: 7. Written as DNA, the CDR3 is TGTGCCAGTAGTAGGTCCTCAGCGGGGGAGCAGTTCTTC. This translates into CASSRSSAGEQFF.

The chain carries TRBV6-6 and TRBJ1-3, with D possibly matching TRBD1 (5 bases). The CDR3 has 18 residues. Per the germline V gene, CDR1 is MNHNY and CDR2 is SVGAGI (reference sequence). With 5 bases removed from V and 0 bases from J, the gap between germline ends came to 20 bases. Here the CDR3 DNA reads TGTGCCAGCAGTCCCCGGGTGGCGGGGACTATCTCTGGAAACACCATATATTTT. It specifies CASSPRVAGTISGNTIYF.

The chain joins TRBV5-6 to TRBJ2-7; TRBD1 matches 7 bases. The V and J ends lost 0 bases and 7 bases, in that order; junction bases with no gene match: 10. Per the germline V gene, CDR1 is SGHDT and CDR2 is YYEEEE. The CDR3 runs 15 residues. The CDR3 region is CASSLGDRAVREQYF. The DNA for the CDR3 is TGTGCCAGCAGCTTGGGCGACAGGGCGGTGCGGGAGCAGTACTTC.

V gene TRBV5-1 combines with J gene TRBJ2-7; 10 bases are a match to TRBD2. CDR3 length: 14 amino acids. V lost 7 bases and J lost 6; bases outside the gene matches: 10. Germline-derived CDR1 and CDR2 are SGHRS and YFSETQ. The DNA of the CDR3 is TGCGCCAGCCTTCCGGGACTAGCGCGGGGCGAGCAGTACTTC. Its translation is CASLPGLARGEQYF.